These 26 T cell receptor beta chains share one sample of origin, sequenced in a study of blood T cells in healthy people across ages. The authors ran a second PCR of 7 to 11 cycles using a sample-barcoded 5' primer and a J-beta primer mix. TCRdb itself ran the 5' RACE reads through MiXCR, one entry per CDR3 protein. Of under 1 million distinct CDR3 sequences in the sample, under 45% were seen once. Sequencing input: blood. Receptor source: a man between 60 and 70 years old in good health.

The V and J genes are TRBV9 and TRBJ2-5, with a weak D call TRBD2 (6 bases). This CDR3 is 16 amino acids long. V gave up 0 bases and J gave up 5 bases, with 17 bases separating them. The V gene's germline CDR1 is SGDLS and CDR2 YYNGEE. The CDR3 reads CASSVAYGARGETQYF. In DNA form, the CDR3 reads TGTGCCAGCAGCGTAGCTTACGGGGCGCGGGGCGAGACCCAGTACTTC. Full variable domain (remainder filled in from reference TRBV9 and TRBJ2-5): DSGVTQTPKHLITATGQRVTLRCSPRSGDLSVYWYQQSLDQGLQFLIQYYNGEERAKGNILERFSAQQFPDLHSELNLSSLELGDSALYFCASSVAYGARGETQYFGPGTRLLVL.

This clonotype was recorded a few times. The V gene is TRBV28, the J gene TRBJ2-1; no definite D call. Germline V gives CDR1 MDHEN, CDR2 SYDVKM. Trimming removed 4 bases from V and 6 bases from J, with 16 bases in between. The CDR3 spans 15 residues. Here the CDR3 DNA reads TGTGCCAGCAGTTCCACAATACCGGCTTCCAATGAGCAGTTCTTC. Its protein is CASSSTIPASNEQFF.

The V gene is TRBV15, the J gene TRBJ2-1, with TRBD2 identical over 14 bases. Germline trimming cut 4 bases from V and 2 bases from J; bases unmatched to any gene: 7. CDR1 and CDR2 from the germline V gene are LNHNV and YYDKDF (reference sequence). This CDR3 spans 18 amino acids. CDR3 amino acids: CATSKGLAGEGPYNEQFF. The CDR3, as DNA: TGTGCCACCAGCAAGGGACTAGCGGGAGAAGGCCCCTACAATGAGCAGTTCTTC.

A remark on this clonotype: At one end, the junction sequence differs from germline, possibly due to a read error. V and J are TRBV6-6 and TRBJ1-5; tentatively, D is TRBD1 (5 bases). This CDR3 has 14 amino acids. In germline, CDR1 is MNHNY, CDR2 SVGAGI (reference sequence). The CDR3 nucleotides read TGTGCCAGCAGTTACCCAGGGCTCAATCCGCCCCAGCATTTT. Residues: CASSYPGLNPPQHF.

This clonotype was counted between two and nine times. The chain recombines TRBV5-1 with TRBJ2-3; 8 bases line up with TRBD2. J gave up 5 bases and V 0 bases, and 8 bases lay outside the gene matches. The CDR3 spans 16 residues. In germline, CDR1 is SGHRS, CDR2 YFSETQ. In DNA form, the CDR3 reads TGCGCCAGCAGCTTGGTCCTCGCGGGGGGAAAAGATACGCAGTATTTT. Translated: CASSLVLAGGKDTQYF.

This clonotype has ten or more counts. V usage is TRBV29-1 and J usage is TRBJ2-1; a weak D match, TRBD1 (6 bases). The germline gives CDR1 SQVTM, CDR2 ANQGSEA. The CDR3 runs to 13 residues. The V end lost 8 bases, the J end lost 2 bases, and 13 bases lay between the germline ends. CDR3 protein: CSISGGTYNEQFF. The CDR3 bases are TGCAGCATCTCTGGGGGCACCTACAATGAGCAGTTCTTC.

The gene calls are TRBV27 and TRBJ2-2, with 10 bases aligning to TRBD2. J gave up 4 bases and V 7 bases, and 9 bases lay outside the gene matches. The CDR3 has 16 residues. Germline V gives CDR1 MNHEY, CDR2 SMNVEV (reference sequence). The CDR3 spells CASKERGGPGTGELFF. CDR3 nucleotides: TGTGCCAGCAAAGAGCGGGGGGGCCCCGGCACCGGGGAGCTGTTTTTT.

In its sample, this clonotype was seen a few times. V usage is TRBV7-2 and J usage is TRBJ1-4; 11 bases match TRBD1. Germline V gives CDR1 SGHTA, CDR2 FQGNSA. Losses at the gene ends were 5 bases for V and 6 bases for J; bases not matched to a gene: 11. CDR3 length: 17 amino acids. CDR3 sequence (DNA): TGTGCCAGCAGCCAACGAAAAGGACAGGGGGCTTATGAAAAACTGTTTTTT. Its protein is CASSQRKGQGAYEKLFF.

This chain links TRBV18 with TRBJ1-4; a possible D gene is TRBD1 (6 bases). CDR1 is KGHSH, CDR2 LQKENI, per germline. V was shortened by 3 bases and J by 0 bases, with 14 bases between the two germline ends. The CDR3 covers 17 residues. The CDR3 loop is CASSPSLRGATNEKLFF. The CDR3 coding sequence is TGTGCCAGCTCACCTTCCCTCAGGGGCGCAACTAATGAAAAACTGTTTTTT.

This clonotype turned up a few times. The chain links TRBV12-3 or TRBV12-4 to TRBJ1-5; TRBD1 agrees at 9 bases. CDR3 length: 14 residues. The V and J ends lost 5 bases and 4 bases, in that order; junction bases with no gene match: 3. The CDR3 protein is CASSGTGMNQPQHF. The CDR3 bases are TGTGCCAGCAGTGGGACAGGGATGAATCAGCCCCAGCATTTT.

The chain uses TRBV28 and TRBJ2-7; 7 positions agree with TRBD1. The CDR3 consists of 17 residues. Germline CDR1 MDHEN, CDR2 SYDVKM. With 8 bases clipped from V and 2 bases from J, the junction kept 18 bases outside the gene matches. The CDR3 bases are TGTGCCAGCGCCGCGACCTGGGGACAGAGTTTAACCTACGAGCAGTACTTC. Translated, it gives CASAATWGQSLTYEQYF.

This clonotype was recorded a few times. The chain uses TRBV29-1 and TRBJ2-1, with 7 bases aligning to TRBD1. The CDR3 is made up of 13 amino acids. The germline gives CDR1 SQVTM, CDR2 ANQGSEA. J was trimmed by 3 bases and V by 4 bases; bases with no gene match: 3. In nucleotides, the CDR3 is TGCAGCGTTGCGGGACAGCTCTACAATGAGCAGTTCTTC. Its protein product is CSVAGQLYNEQFF.

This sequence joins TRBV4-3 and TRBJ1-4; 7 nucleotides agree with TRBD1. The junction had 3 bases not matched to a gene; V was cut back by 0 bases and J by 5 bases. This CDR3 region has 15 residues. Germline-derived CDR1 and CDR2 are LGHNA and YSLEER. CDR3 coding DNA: TGCGCCAGCAGCCAAGAGGGACAGTGGAATGAAAAACTGTTTTTT. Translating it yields CASSQEGQWNEKLFF.

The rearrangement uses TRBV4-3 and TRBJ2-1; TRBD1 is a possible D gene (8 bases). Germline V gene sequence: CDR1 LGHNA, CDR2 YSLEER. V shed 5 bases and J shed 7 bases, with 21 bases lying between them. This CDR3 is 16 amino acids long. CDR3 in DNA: TGCGCCAGCAGCAATAACAGGGGGGGGGCCGGTAATGAGCAGTTCTTC. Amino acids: CASSNNRGGAGNEQFF.

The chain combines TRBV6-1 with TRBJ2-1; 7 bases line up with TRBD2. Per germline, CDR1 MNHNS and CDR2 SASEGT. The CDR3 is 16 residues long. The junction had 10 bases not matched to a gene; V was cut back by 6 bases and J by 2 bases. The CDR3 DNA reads TGTGCCAGCAGGGAAACACTAGCGTTGCCCTACAATGAGCAGTTCTTC. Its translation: CASRETLALPYNEQFF.

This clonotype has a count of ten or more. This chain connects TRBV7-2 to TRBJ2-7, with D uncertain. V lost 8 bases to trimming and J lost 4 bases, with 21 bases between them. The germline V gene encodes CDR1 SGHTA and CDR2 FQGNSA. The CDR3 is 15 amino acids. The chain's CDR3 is CASSGVPGSSYEQYF. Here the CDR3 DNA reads TGTGCCAGCTCTGGAGTCCCTGGGTCATCATACGAGCAGTACTTC.

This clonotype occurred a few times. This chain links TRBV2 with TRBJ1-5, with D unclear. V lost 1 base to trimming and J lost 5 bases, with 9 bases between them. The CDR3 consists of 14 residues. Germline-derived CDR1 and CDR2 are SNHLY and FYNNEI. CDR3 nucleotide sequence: TGTGCCAGCAGTGAAGGGTTTGGCGATCAGCCCCAGCATTTT. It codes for CASSEGFGDQPQHF.

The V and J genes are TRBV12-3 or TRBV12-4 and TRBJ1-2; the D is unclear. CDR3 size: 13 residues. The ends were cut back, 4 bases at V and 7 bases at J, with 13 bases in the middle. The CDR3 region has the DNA TGTGCCAGCAGTTCGGCCCTCAGGACTGGCTACACCTTC. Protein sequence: CASSSALRTGYTF.

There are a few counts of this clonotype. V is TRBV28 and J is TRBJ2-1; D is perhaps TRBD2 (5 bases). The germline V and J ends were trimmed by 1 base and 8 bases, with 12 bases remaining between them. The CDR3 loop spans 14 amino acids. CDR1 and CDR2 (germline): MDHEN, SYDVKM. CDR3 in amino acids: CASSLSGWVDEQFF. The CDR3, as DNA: TGTGCCAGCAGTTTATCGGGGTGGGTGGATGAGCAGTTCTTC.

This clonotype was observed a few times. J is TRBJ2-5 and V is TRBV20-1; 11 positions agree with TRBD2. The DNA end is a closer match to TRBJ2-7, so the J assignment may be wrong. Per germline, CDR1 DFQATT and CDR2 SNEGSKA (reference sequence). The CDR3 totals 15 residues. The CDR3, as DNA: TGCAGTGCTAGAGGGGGACTAGCGGAGCTGTACGAGCAGTACTTC. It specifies CSARGGLAELYEQYF.

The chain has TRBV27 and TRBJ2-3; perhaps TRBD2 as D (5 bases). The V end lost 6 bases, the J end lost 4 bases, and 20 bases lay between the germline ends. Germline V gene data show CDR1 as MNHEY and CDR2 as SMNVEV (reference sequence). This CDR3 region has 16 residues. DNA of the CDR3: TGTGCCAGCAGCCCCACCCTAGGAGGTATCGCAGATACGCAGTATTTT. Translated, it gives CASSPTLGGIADTQYF.

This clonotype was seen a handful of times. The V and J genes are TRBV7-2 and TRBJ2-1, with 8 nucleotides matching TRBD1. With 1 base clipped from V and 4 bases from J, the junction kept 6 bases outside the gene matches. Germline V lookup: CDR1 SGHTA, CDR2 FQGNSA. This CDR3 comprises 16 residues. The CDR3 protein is CASSLGGQGGYNEQFF. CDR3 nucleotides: TGTGCCAGCAGCTTAGGAGGACAGGGCGGGTACAATGAGCAGTTCTTC.

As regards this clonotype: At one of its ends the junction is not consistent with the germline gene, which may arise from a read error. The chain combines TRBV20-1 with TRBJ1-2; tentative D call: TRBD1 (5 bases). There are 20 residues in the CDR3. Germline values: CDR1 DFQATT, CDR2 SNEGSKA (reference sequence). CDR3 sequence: CSARDRDFMAAVPSDYGYTF. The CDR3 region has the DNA TGCAGTGCTAGAGATCGGGACTTCATGGCAGCCGTCCCCTCGGACTACGGCTACACCTTC.

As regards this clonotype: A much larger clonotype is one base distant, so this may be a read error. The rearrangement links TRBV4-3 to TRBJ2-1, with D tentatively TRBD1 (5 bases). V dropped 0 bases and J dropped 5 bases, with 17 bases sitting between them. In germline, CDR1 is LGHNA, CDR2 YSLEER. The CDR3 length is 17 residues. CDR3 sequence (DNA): TGCGCCAGCAGCCAAGATTTAGCATCCAGGGCTGACAATGAGCAGTTCTTC. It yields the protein CASSQDLASRADNEQFF.

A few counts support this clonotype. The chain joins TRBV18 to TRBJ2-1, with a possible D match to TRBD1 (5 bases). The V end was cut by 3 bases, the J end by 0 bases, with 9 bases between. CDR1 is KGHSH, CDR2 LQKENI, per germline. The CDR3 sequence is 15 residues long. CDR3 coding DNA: TGTGCCAGCTCACCTCAGGGTAGCTCCTACAATGAGCAGTTCTTC. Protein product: CASSPQGSSYNEQFF. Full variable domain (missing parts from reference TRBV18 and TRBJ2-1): NAGVMQNPRHLVRRRGQEARLRCSPMKGHSHVYWYRQLPEEGLKFMVYLQKENIIDESGMPKERFSAEFPKEGPSILRIQQVVRGDSAAYFCASSPQGSSYNEQFFGPGTRLTVL.

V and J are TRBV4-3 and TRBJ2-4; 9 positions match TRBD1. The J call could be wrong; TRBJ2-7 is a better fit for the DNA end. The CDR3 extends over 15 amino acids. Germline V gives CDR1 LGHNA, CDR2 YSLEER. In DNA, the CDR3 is TGCGCCAGCAGCCAGGAATACAGGGGGCTATACGAGCAGTACTTC. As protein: CASSQEYRGLYEQYF.